A single sample is the source of the 21 T cell receptor beta chains below, sequenced in a study of T-cell memory formation after mild COVID-19. MiXCR, run by TCRdb on the 5' RACE reads, gives a single entry per CDR3 protein. The sample lists a few hundred thousand distinct CDR3 sequences, about 21% occurring once. Sequenced sample: PBMCs or a T cell subset sorted from them (not recorded which). These receptor sequences come from an adult woman who had mild COVID-19 (a few samples of this study predate the infection). Cell type and time point are not known.

This clonotype occurred once. This chain connects TRBV7-9 to TRBJ1-2; 7 bases are a match to TRBD1. J lost 6 bases, V lost 1 base, and 2 bases had no gene match. Germline V gene data show CDR1 as SEHNR and CDR2 as FQNEAQ (reference sequence). The CDR3 covers 13 residues. CDR3 loop: CASSLVGTDGYTF. CDR3 nucleotide sequence: TGTGCCAGCAGCTTAGTAGGGACAGATGGCTACACCTTC.

The chain links TRBV7-8 to TRBJ2-2; weak D call: TRBD1 (5 bases). The CDR3 consists of 12 residues. Per germline, CDR1 SGHVS and CDR2 FQNEAQ. Trimming stripped 4 bases from V and 8 bases from J, with 8 bases between. DNA for the CDR3: TGTGCCAGCAGCTGGACACTTGGGGAGCTGTTTTTT. It specifies CASSWTLGELFF.

This clonotype was counted between two and nine times. The J gene is TRBJ2-3, the V gene TRBV12-3 or TRBV12-4; unclear D gene. Trimming cost V 4 bases and J 3 bases, with 17 bases left between them. CDR3 length: 16 residues. The CDR3 DNA follows: TGTGCCAGCAGTTCACCCGCAGTCGTGGGAACAGATACGCAGTATTTT. This codes for CASSSPAVVGTDTQYF.

This clonotype was observed a few times. V gene TRBV4-1 combines with J gene TRBJ2-7; a possible D gene is TRBD2 (5 bases). The germline V gene encodes CDR1 MGHRA and CDR2 YSYEKL. Trimming took off 4 bases at V and 0 bases at J, with 22 bases between the two ends. The CDR3 is 18 residues long. This CDR3 reads CASSPRFEGSLFSYEQYF. CDR3 DNA: TGCGCCAGCAGCCCCCGGTTCGAGGGCAGCCTTTTCTCCTACGAGCAGTACTTC.

This clonotype was recorded a few times. The chain couples TRBV4-2 to TRBJ2-1, with D tentatively TRBD1 (5 bases). The germline gives CDR1 LGHNA, CDR2 YNFKEQ. The CDR3 has 15 residues. The V gene lost 4 bases and the J gene lost 6 bases, with 16 bases spanning the gap. Written as DNA, the CDR3 is TGTGCCAGCAGCCCCCCTGGGCAGGGTGGCAATGAGCAGTTCTTC. Its translation: CASSPPGQGGNEQFF.

The chain carries TRBV5-1 and TRBJ2-7; 8 nucleotides align to TRBD1. The trim removed 4 bases at V and 6 bases at J, leaving 6 bases unmatched. Germline V gene data show CDR1 as SGHRS and CDR2 as YFSETQ. The CDR3 sequence is 13 residues long. As DNA, the CDR3 is TGCGCCAGCAGCCCGCTACAGGGGGGCGAGCAGTACTTC. Protein product: CASSPLQGGEQYF.

The rearrangement links TRBV24-1 to TRBJ2-2; D tentatively fits TRBD1 or TRBD2 (6 bases each). The germline V gene has CDR1 KGHDR and CDR2 SFDVKD. The CDR3 totals 17 residues. V lost 7 bases to trimming and J lost 4 bases, with 21 bases between them. The CDR3 coding sequence is TGTGCCACCAGATCAGGGATCTCGGGGGCCGGCACCGGGGAGCTGTTTTTT. It translates to CATRSGISGAGTGELFF.

Only a few counts were recorded for this clonotype. This chain links TRBV20-1 with TRBJ1-5; weak D call: TRBD1 (6 bases). V lost 0 bases, J lost 0 bases, and 15 bases lay in between. CDR1 is DFQATT, CDR2 SNEGSKA, per germline (reference sequence). The CDR3 contains 17 residues. The CDR3 region is CSARDFSGGRSNQPQHF. CDR3 sequence (DNA): TGCAGTGCTAGAGATTTTAGTGGGGGGCGTAGCAATCAGCCCCAGCATTTT.

This clonotype was seen a few times. The J gene is TRBJ2-3, the V gene TRBV20-1; weak D call: TRBD2 (7 bases). The germline gives CDR1 DFQATT, CDR2 SNEGSKA (reference sequence). This CDR3 is 16 amino acids long. Between the trimmed V and J ends, which lost 1 base and 4 bases, there was a span of 18 bases. CDR3: CSARATRGGQPDTQYF. CDR3 DNA: TGCAGTGCTAGAGCCACAAGGGGGGGCCAGCCAGATACGCAGTATTTT.

This clonotype was detected only a few times. The V and J genes are TRBV5-1 and TRBJ2-3; the match to TRBD2 covers 8 bases. The CDR3 has 17 residues. Germline trimming cut 1 base from V and 0 bases from J; bases unmatched to any gene: 7. Germline CDR1 reads SGHRS; CDR2 reads YFSETQ. The CDR3 DNA sequence: TGCGCCAGCAGCTTGTCCAGCGGGAGCCCTAGCACAGATACGCAGTATTTT. It is translated as CASSLSSGSPSTDTQYF.

The chain has TRBV2 and TRBJ2-1; TRBD2 aligns across 13 bases. The length of the CDR3 is 15 residues. Germline V lookup: CDR1 SNHLY, CDR2 FYNNEI. V lost 6 bases to trimming and J lost 9 bases; unmatched junction nucleotides: 8. CDR3 in amino acids: CASSGTSGRATEQFF. CDR3 bases: TGTGCCAGCAGCGGAACTAGCGGGAGGGCCACTGAGCAGTTCTTC.

This chain links TRBV25-1 with TRBJ1-4; D call uncertain. The V end was cut by 3 bases, the J end by 2 bases, with 10 bases between. Germline CDR1 and CDR2: MGHDK and SYGVNS. The CDR3 extends over 15 amino acids. The CDR3 DNA sequence: TGTGCCAGCAGTGACGTCGACAAGACTAATGAAAAACTGTTTTTT. It yields the protein CASSDVDKTNEKLFF.

This CDR3 is CATSSGSGSTDTQYF. In DNA form, the CDR3 reads TGTGCCACCAGCAGTGGGAGCGGGAGTACAGATACGCAGTATTTT. The rearrangement links TRBV15 to TRBJ2-3; 8 bases match TRBD2. Germline CDR1 LNHNV, CDR2 YYDKDF (reference sequence). This CDR3 contains 15 residues. V dropped 3 bases and J dropped 3; count of bases not matched to a gene: 5.

The chain links TRBV7-9 to TRBJ2-3; 10 nucleotides line up with TRBD2. The CDR3 has 18 amino acids. V shed 3 bases, J shed 2 bases, and the junction held 11 bases outside the gene matches. Germline CDR1 SEHNR, CDR2 FQNEAQ (reference sequence). The CDR3 loop reads CASSFGLAGVLYTDTQYF. The CDR3 nucleotides are TGTGCCAGCAGCTTCGGCCTAGCGGGGGTACTTTACACAGATACGCAGTATTTT. Together with reference TRBV7-9 and TRBJ2-3, the CDR3 gives the full variable domain: DTGVSQNPRHKITKRGQNVTFRCDPISEHNRLYWYRQTLGQGPEFLTYFQNEAQLEKSRLLSDRFSAERPKGSFSTLEIQRTEQGDSAMYLCASSFGLAGVLYTDTQYFGPGTRLTVL.

J is TRBJ2-2 and V is TRBV20-1; tentatively, D is TRBD1 or TRBD2 (5 bases each). Germline lookup yields CDR1 DFQATT and CDR2 SNEGSKA (reference sequence). The germline V and J ends were trimmed by 3 bases and 4 bases, with 15 bases remaining between them. The CDR3 totals 15 residues. This CDR3 reads CSARGTAGVTGELFF. The CDR3 nucleotides read TGCAGTGCTAGGGGGACCGCGGGTGTCACCGGGGAGCTGTTTTTT.

The rearrangement links TRBV5-4 to TRBJ2-1, with 8 bases that match TRBD2. V shed 4 bases, J shed 8 bases, and the junction held 14 bases outside the gene matches. Germline V gene lookup returns CDR1 SGHNT and CDR2 YYREEE (reference sequence). The CDR3 runs 16 residues. The CDR3 reads CASSPRVGRASYEQFF. The CDR3 DNA is TGTGCCAGCAGCCCGAGGGTCGGGAGGGCCTCATATGAGCAGTTCTTC.

The chain joins TRBV15 to TRBJ2-3, with unresolved D. The CDR3 is 13 amino acids. The germline gives CDR1 LNHNV, CDR2 YYDKDF (reference sequence). V lost 3 bases to trimming and J lost 9 bases, with 13 bases between them. The CDR3 sequence: CATSSYSSHTQYF. DNA for the CDR3: TGTGCCACCAGCAGCTATAGCTCACACACGCAGTATTTT.

The chain uses TRBV12-3 or TRBV12-4 and TRBJ2-7; D ambiguous. V was clipped by 5 bases and J by 3 bases, with 14 bases between them. CDR3 size: 14 residues. As DNA, the CDR3 is TGTGCCAGCAGTGTCCACCGTGCTGTCTACGAGCAGTACTTC. This translates into CASSVHRAVYEQYF.

The chain carries TRBV24-1 and TRBJ1-1; a possible D gene is TRBD1 (6 bases). The V end lost 4 bases, the J end lost 1 base, and 9 bases lay between the germline ends. This CDR3 spans 14 amino acids. Germline loops: CDR1 KGHDR, CDR2 SFDVKD. The CDR3: CATSDSTGNTEAFF. In nucleotides, the CDR3 is TGTGCCACCAGTGACTCGACAGGGAACACTGAAGCTTTCTTT.

V gene TRBV3-1 combines with J gene TRBJ1-2; unclear D gene. The CDR3 is made up of 15 amino acids. Germline CDR1 LGHDT, CDR2 YNNKEL (reference sequence). Trimming took off 0 bases at V and 4 bases at J, with 12 bases between the two ends. The CDR3, as DNA: TGTGCCAGCAGCCAAGAGGGCTGGGAGAGCTATGGCTACACCTTC. Translation gives CASSQEGWESYGYTF. The full variable domain, with the rest looked up from reference TRBV3-1 and TRBJ1-2, is DTAVSQTPKYLVTQMGNDKSIKCEQNLGHDTMYWYKQDSKKFLKIMFSYNNKELIINETVPNRFSPKSPDKAHLNLHINSLELGDSAVYFCASSQEGWESYGYTFGSGTRLTVV.

The CDR3: CASSLGSGVADTEAFF. In DNA, the CDR3 is TGTGCCAGCAGTTTAGGGTCTGGGGTAGCGGACACTGAAGCTTTCTTT. The chain couples TRBV12-3 or TRBV12-4 to TRBJ1-1; D call uncertain. Trimming stripped 1 base from V and 3 bases from J, with 15 bases between. This CDR3 spans 16 amino acids.